This is a list of T cell receptor beta chains from one sample in a study of Graves' ophthalmopathy and Graves' hyperthyroidism. TCRdb independently ran MiXCR on the multiplex PCR reads; one entry per CDR3 protein. The table shows around 1.1 million distinct CDR3 sequences, with less than 45% occurring only once. Sequencing was performed on peripheral blood or thyroid tissue (not recorded which). Receptors originate from an adult man with Graves' hyperthyroidism. CDR3s include the opening cysteine and the closing phenylalanine or tryptophan. A D gene is named only where the DNA matches it firmly. The size entry is marked missing in some rows and otherwise reads once, few, many or a size class.

j_call d_call clone_size v_call cdr3_nt cdr3_aa
TRBJ2-2 - few TRBV7-2 TGTACCAGCAGCGAACAGGGCTCCGACACCGGGGAGCTGTTTTTT CTSSEQGSDTGELFF
TRBJ1-4 TRBD1 many TRBV19 TGTGCCAGTTGTATACAGGGGGAAAAACTGTTTTTT CASCIQGEKLFF
TRBJ2-5 - many TRBV15 TGTGCCACCAGCAGCTCCCGGGCCTCTGGGCAAGAGACCCAGTACTTC CATSSSRASGQETQYF
TRBJ1-1 - many TRBV7-8 TGTGCCAGCAGCAGATCGACATCATCGAACACTGAAGCTTTCTTT CASSRSTSSNTEAFF
TRBJ1-3 - many TRBV10-3 TGTGCCATCAGTGGACAGGAAATCGTCGGAAACACCATATATTTT CAISGQEIVGNTIYF
TRBJ1-4 - many TRBV10-3 TGTGCCGTCCAACAGGGTCGGGATGAAAAACTGTTTTTT CAVQQGRDEKLFF
TRBJ1-6 - - TRBV20-1 TGCAGTGCTACACCCCTCCACTTT CSATPLHF
TRBJ1-3 - few TRBV15 TGTGCCACCAGCAGCCGAGGGAACACCATATATTTT CATSSRGNTIYF
TRBJ2-6 - many TRBV19 TGTGCCAGTAGTGCCCAGGGGGGTGGGGCCAACGTCCTGACTTTC CASSAQGGGANVLTF
TRBJ1-5 - - TRBV10-3 TGTGCCGCACAGGGCTATAGCAATCAGCCCCAGCATTTT CAAQGYSNQPQHF
TRBJ2-3 - - TRBV6-1 TGTGCCAGCAGTGAAGCTGTCGGGGGTGATACGCAGTATTTT CASSEAVGGDTQYF
TRBJ2-2 - few TRBV7-9 TGTGCCAGCAGCTTGGCCGCGAGACACGCGAACACCGGGGAGCTGTTTTTT CASSLAARHANTGELFF
TRBJ2-1 - - TRBV25-1 TGTGCCAGCAGCCCTATAGCGGAAAATGAGCAGTTCTTC CASSPIAENEQFF
TRBJ2-5 TRBD1 many TRBV14 TGTGCCAGCAGCCAAGATTGGCGGACAGGGTCCCAAGAGACCCAGTACTTC CASSQDWRTGSQETQYF
TRBJ1-5 - - TRBV7-2 TGTGCCAGCAGCTTAGGCAGGGAAGAGACCCAGCATTTT CASSLGREETQHF
TRBJ2-5 TRBD1 many TRBV7-8 TGTGCCAGCAGCTTACGGGACAGTGGAGAGACCCAGTACTTC CASSLRDSGETQYF
TRBJ2-5 - - TRBV25-1 TGTGCCAGCAGCTTAAACATTAAAGGGTCGAGGTCCACAGGTATATGGGAGACCCAGTACTTC CASSLNIKGSRSTGIWETQYF
TRBJ2-5 TRBD2 - TRBV7-9 TGTGCCAGCAGCTTACTAGCGGGAATCGCAGAGACCCAGTACTTC CASSLLAGIAETQYF
TRBJ2-7 - - TRBV4-2 TGTGCCAGCAGCCAAGGGACAAATGACTACGAGCAGTACTTC CASSQGTNDYEQYF
TRBJ1-5 - many TRBV19 TGTGCCAGTAGTATTCTGGGGGCTTATCAGCCCCAGCATTTT CASSILGAYQPQHF
TRBJ2-7 - - TRBV11-1 TGTGCCTGGAGGCTCCCCTGGGGCATATACGAGCAGTACTTC CAWRLPWGIYEQYF
TRBJ1-4 TRBD1 many TRBV2 TGTGCCAGTAGACAGGGGGCCGGCGTTTGGGAAAAACTGTTTTTT CASRQGAGVWEKLFF
TRBJ1-1 TRBD1 - TRBV10-3 TGTGCCATCAGTGGCGGTCCGGGACAGGCTTTCTTT CAISGGPGQAFF
TRBJ2-5 TRBD1 once TRBV10-3 TGTGCCATCAGTGATCCCACAGGGGGCAGCGAGACCCAGTACTTC CAISDPTGGSETQYF